Shown below are 7 T cell receptor beta chains from a single sample sequenced in a study of T cell clusters in autoimmune cytopenias. One tube held mixed TRB-A and TRB-B primer pools for touch-down PCR. TCRdb reanalyzed the multiplex PCR reads and collapses them to one entry per CDR3 protein, without DNA. This table lists 2,000 or so distinct CDR3 sequences. Each sample's input was roughly 230 ng genomic DNA, 40,000 or so genome equivalents. The same sample was also studied in work on T cell repertoires in aging, cancer and after chemotherapy.

Sequenced sample: peripheral blood. The receptor set was obtained from a human donor with chronic lymphocytic leukemia.

This clonotype is labeled medium-sized based on frequency. The chain has TRBV6-2 or TRBV6-3 and TRBJ2-1. This CDR3 spans 19 amino acids. The germline V gene has CDR1 MNHEY and CDR2 SVGEGT. The CDR3 sequence: CASSYSRDLTSWPYNEQFF.

The V gene is TRBV20-1, the J gene TRBJ1-2. CDR1 DFQATT and CDR2 SNEGSKA come from the germline V gene (reference sequence). This CDR3 has 14 residues. CDR3 region: CSARDYSGSWGYTF.

By frequency, this clonotype is medium-sized (0.01 to 0.1%). The gene calls are TRBV7-9 and TRBJ2-3; TCRdb's assignment of TRBD2 cannot be checked, as there is no DNA. The CDR3 is 17 residues long. Germline V gene data show CDR1 as SEHNR and CDR2 as FQNEAQ (reference sequence). Here the CDR3 reads CASSPTTRGGRTDTQYF.

The rearrangement links TRBV7-3 to TRBJ1-1. Germline V gives CDR1 SGHTA, CDR2 FQGTGA. This CDR3 is 14 amino acids long. The CDR3 protein is CASSRDDGDTEAFF.

The V call is TRBV10-2, the J call TRBJ1-2. The CDR3 contains 11 residues. The V gene's germline CDR1 is WSHSY and CDR2 SAAADI. The CDR3 spells CASTDSYGYTF.

This clonotype is identified as medium-sized from frequency. This chain uses TRBV2 with TRBJ2-2. This CDR3 is built from 15 residues. CDR1 is SNHLY, CDR2 FYNNEI, per germline. The CDR3 spells CASKDGEVVPGELFF.

The V gene is TRBV6-2 or TRBV6-3, the J gene TRBJ2-1; there is no DNA to check the TCRdb D call of TRBD2. The CDR3 is made up of 15 amino acids. Germline CDR1 reads MNHEY; CDR2 reads SVGEGT. CDR3: CASSVTSGVADEQFF.